The clone carrying this T cell receptor (beta chain) came up once. Its antigen is still unknown. The junction differs from germline at one of its ends, possibly a read error. Use of 60 Vbeta and 13 Jbeta primers characterized the PCR. TCRdb keeps only in-frame clones here, not all; method: immunoSEQ multiplex PCR. The data show roughly 130,000 clones, about three quarters seen once. Germline assignment: CDR1 GTSNPN and CDR2 SVGIG (reference sequence). The CDR3 covers 16 residues. This entry is derived from a study of cytomegalovirus exposure and HLA in healthy donors. Whole-study findings and limits: A later analysis found TCR association rates differed by HLA locus, highest for DRB1 and lowest for HLA-C. Accurate prediction of most subjects' HLA-A and HLA-B alleles from TCR beta sequences was reported. Most TCR sequences were rare, but some public TCRs occurred in many donors. Using a false discovery rate of 0.05, a later analysis showed that 15,000 to 20,000 TCR beta sequences were associated with HLA alleles.

The chain carries TRBV30 and TRBJ2-6; a weak D match, TRBD2 (6 bases). Sequences were obtained from PBMCs. The clonotype comes from a middle-aged woman in good health and CMV-seronegative. The CDR3 is CAWQSEGRFGANGLTF. Written as DNA, the CDR3 is TGTGCCTGGCAGTCGGAGGGACGCTTTGGGGCCAACGGCCTGACTTTC.